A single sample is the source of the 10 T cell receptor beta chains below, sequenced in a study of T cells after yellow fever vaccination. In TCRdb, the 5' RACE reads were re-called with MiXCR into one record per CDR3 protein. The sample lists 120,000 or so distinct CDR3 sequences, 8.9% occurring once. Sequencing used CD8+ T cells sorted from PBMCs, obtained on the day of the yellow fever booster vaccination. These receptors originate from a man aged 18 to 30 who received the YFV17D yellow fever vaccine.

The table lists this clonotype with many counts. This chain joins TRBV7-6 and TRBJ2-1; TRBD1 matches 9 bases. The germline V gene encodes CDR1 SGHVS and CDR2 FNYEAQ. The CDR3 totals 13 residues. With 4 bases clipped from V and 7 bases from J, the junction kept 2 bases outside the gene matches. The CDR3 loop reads CASSSGTGNEQFF. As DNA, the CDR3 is TGTGCCAGCAGCTCTGGGACAGGGAATGAGCAGTTCTTC.

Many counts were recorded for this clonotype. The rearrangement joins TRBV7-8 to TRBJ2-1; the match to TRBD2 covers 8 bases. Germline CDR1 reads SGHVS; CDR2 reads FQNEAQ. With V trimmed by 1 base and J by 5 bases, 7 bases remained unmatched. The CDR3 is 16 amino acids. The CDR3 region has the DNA TGTGCCAGCAGCTTAGTCATACCAGCGGGGGACAATGAGCAGTTCTTC. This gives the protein CASSLVIPAGDNEQFF.

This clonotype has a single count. Here the CDR3 reads CASSQGLAGGLGTQYF. The CDR3 region has the DNA TGTGCCAGCAGCCAAGGGCTAGCGGGGGGGCTTGGGACCCAGTACTTC. The chain employs TRBV3-1 and TRBJ2-5; 12 positions match TRBD2. The V and J ends lost 1 base and 7 bases, in that order; junction bases with no gene match: 7. The CDR3 is made up of 16 amino acids. Germline CDR1 reads LGHDT; CDR2 reads YNNKEL (reference sequence).

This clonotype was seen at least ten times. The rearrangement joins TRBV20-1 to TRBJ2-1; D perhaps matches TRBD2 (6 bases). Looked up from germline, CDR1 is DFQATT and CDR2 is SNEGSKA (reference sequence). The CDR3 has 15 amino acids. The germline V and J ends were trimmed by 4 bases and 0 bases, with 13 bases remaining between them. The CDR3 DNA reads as TGCAGTGCTATTCCCGGGACTTACTCCTACAATGAGCAGTTCTTC. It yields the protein CSAIPGTYSYNEQFF.

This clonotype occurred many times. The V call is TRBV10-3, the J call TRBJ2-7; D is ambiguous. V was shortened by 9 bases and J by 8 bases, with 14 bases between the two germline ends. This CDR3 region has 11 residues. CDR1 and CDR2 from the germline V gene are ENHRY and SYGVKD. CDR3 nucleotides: TGTGCCATAACCCGTCCCGTACAGCAGTACTTC. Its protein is CAITRPVQQYF.

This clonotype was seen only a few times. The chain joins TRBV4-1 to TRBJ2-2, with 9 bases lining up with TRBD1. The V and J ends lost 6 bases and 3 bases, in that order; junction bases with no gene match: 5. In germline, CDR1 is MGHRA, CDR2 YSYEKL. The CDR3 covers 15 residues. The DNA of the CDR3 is TGCGCCAGCAGGGGCGGGACAGGGCACACCGGGGAGCTGTTTTTT. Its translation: CASRGGTGHTGELFF.

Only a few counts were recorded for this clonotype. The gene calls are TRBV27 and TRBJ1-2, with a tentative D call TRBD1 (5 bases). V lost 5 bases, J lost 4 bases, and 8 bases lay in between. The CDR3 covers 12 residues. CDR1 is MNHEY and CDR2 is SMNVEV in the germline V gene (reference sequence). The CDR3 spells CASSRDSYGYTF. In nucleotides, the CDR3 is TGTGCCAGCAGTCGAGACAGCTATGGCTACACCTTC.

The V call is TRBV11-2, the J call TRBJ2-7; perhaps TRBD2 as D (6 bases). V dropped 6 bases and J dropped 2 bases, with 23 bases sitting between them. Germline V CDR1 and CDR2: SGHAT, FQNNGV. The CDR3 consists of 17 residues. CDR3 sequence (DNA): TGTGCCAGCAGTTACAACCTCCCGGGACTGGGGCCCTACGAGCAGTACGTC. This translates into CASSYNLPGLGPYEQYV.

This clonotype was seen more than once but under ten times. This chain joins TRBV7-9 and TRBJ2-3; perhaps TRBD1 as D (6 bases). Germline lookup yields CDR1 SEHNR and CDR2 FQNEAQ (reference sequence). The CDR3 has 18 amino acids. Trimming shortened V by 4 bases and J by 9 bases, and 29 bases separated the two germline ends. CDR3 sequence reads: CASSSSRVSLPRGGTQYF. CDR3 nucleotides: TGTGCCAGCAGCTCCTCCCGGGTGTCGCTCCCCAGGGGCGGGACGCAGTATTTT.

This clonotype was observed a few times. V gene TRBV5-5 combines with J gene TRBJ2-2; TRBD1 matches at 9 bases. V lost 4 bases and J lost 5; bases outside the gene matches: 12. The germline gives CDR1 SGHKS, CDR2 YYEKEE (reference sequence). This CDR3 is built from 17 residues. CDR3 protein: CASSLWITGTGTGELFF. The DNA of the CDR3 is TGTGCCAGCAGCCTATGGATAACCGGGACAGGGACCGGGGAGCTGTTTTTT.